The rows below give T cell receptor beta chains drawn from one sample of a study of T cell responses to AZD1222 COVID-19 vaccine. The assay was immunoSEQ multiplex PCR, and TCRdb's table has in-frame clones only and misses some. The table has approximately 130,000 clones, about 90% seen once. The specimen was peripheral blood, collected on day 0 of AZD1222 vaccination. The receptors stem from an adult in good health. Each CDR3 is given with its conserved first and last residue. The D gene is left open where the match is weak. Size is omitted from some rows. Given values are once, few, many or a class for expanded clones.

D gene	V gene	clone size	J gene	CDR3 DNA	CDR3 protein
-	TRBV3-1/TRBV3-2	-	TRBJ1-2	TGTGCCAGCAGCCAAGGCGTTGGTGGCTCCTGGGTAACCGAGGGCTACACCTTC	CASSQGVGGSWVTEGYTF
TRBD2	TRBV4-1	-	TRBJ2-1	TGCGCCAGCAGCCTCCAGACTAGCGGGAGAACTTACAATGAGCAGTTCTTC	CASSLQTSGRTYNEQFF
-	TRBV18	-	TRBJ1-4	TGTGCCAGCTCACCCACAGGGAAGAATGAAAAACTGTTTTTT	CASSPTGKNEKLFF
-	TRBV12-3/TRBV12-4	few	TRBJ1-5	TGTGCCAGCAGGCTAGCTAGTCATCAGCCCCAGCATTTT	CASRLASHQPQHF
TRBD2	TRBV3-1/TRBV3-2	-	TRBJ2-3	TGTGCCACCTCAGCCGGAGCGGGGGGACTGGATACGCAGTATTTT	CATSAGAGGLDTQYF
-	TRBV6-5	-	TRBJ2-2	TGTGCCACTCGGCGGGACGCCACGAACACCGGGGAGCTGTTTTTT	CATRRDATNTGELFF
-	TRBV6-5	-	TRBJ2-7	TGTGCCAGCAGTCGGGGCGGGGCCCCCTACGAGCAGTACTTC	CASSRGGAPYEQYF
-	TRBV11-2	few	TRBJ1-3	TGTGCCAGCAGCTTAGGGGACCGTCGATCATTTTCCTCTGGAAACACCATATATTTT	CASSLGDRRSFSSGNTIYF
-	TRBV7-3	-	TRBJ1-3	TGTGCCAGCAGCCGTACAGGGTCCCCGGGAAACACCATATATTTT	CASSRTGSPGNTIYF
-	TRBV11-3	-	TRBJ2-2	TGTGCCAGCAGCACCCATGGGGTAACCGGGGAGCTGTTTTTT	CASSTHGVTGELFF
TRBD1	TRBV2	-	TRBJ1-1	TGTGCCAGCAGTAGGGACAGTTACACTGAAGCTTTCTTT	CASSRDSYTEAFF
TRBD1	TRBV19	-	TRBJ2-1	TGTGCCAGTAAGGGATTTAAGGGACAGGCCACCCCCGGGGACAATGAGCAGTTCTTC	CASKGFKGQATPGDNEQFF
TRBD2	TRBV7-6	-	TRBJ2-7	TGTGCCAGCAGCTTATTCGCTAGCGGGACCCACGAGCAGTACTTC	CASSLFASGTHEQYF
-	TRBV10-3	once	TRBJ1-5	TGTGCCATCAGTGACGACAGGTATAGCAATCAGCCCCAGCATTTT	CAISDDRYSNQPQHF
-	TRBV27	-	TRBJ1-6	TGTGCCAGCGGTGGTCTGGTGAATTCACCCCTCCACTTT	CASGGLVNSPLHF
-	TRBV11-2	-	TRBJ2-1	TGTGCCAGCAGCTTCCGCTACCAGGACCCCAATGAGCAGTTCTTC	CASSFRYQDPNEQFF
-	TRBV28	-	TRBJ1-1	TGTGCCAGCAGCCCCCCGATGCAGGTCACTGAAGCTTTCTTT	CASSPPMQVTEAFF
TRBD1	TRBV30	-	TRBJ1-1	TGTGCCTTGGACAGGGGGGGAAGGATGAACACTGAAGCTTTCTTT	CALDRGGRMNTEAFF
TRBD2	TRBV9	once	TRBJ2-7	TGTGCCAGCAGCTCCACCCCCCGACTAGCTGACGAGCAGTACTTC	CASSSTPRLADEQYF
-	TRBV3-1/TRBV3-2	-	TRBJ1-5	TGTGCCAGCAGCCGTTCGGGGATAAGCAATCAGCCCCAGCATTTT	CASSRSGISNQPQHF
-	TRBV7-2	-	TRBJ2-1	TGTGCCAGCAGCTCAGATCTACGGCCGGGACACGATGAGCAGTTCTTC	CASSSDLRPGHDEQFF
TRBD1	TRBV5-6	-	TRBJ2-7	TGTGCCAGCAGCTTGGGGACAGGGATCCGGTATAACGAGCAGTACTTC	CASSLGTGIRYNEQYF
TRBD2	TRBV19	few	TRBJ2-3	TGTGCCAGTAGTCTTAGCGGGAACACAGATACGCAGTATTTT	CASSLSGNTDTQYF
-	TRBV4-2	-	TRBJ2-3	TGTGCCAGCAGCCAAGTAGGAATGTCGACAGATACGCAGTATTTT	CASSQVGMSTDTQYF
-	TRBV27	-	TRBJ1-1	TGTGCCAGCAGTTTACAAGGTCAGGAAGCTTTCTTT	CASSLQGQEAFF
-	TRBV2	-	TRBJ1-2	TGTGCCAGCAGTGAGGGCCATTCCCCATTATATGGCTACACCTTC	CASSEGHSPLYGYTF
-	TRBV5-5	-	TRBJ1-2	TGTGCCAGCAGCTTGGAGAGGAATTCTAACTATGGCTACACCTTC	CASSLERNSNYGYTF
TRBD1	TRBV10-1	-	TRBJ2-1	TGCGCCAGCAGTGAAGGAAGCCCCGGGACAGGTTCCTACAATGAGCAGTTCTTC	CASSEGSPGTGSYNEQFF
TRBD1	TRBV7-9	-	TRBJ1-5	TGTGCCAGCAGTACCAGGGGGCAGCCCCAGCATTTT	CASSTRGQPQHF
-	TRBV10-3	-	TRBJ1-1	TGTGCCATCGTAGATTTTCCGAACACTGAAGCTTTCTTT	CAIVDFPNTEAFF
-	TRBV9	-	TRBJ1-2	TGTGCCAGCAGCGTAGGCTATGGCTACACCTTC	CASSVGYGYTF
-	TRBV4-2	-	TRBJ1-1	TGTGCCAGCAGCCAAGATACTCGGGGTTCGGCTGAAGCTTTCTTT	CASSQDTRGSAEAFF
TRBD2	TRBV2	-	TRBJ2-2	TGTGCCAGCACACGGGAGGGAGGGCACACCGGGGAGCTGTTTTTT	CASTREGGHTGELFF
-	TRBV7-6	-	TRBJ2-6	TGTGCCAGCAGCTTATGGCAGTTCTCTGGGGCCAACGTCCTGACTTTC	CASSLWQFSGANVLTF
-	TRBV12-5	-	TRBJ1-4	TGTGCTAGTGGTTTTTCTTCAACTAATGAAAAACTGTTTTTT	CASGFSSTNEKLFF
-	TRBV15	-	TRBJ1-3	TGTGCCACCAGCAGCGGGACCACAGCAAGCTCTGGAAACACCATATATTTT	CATSSGTTASSGNTIYF
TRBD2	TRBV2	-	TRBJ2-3	TGTGCCAGCAGTGTAGGACTAGCGGGAGACACAGATACGCAGTATTTT	CASSVGLAGDTDTQYF
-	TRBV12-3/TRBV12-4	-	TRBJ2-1	TGTGCCAGCAGTCTACAGGTGCTCCATGAGCAGTTCTTC	CASSLQVLHEQFF
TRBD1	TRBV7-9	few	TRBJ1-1	TGTGCCAGCAGCTTAGCTACCTGGACAGGGGAATTTCTGAACACTGAAGCTTTCTTT	CASSLATWTGEFLNTEAFF
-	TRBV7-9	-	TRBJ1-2	TGTGCCAGCAGCCCACCGGGACGGCAAAACTATGGCTACACCTTC	CASSPPGRQNYGYTF
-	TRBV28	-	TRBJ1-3	TGTGCCAGCGACCGCGGGTTTGGAAACACCATATATTTT	CASDRGFGNTIYF
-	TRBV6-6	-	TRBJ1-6	TGTGCCAGCAGTTATACGGCAGGGTCGAATAATTCACCCCTCCACTTT	CASSYTAGSNNSPLHF
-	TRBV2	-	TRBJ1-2	TGTGCCAGCAGTGACGGTTTAGTAGGCTATGGCTACACCTTC	CASSDGLVGYGYTF
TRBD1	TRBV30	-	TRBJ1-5	TGTGCCTGGAGTGCACGACAGAGAACAGGGGTTAATCAGCCCCAGCATTTT	CAWSARQRTGVNQPQHF
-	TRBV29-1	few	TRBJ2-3	TGCAGCGCTGACAGGCCTAGCACAGATACGCAGTATTTT	CSADRPSTDTQYF
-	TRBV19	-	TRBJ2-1	TGTGCCAGTAGTATCCGTGCATCAGGGGGGTCTAATAGTAGGTTCTTC	CASSIRASGGSNSRFF
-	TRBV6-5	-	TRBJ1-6	TGTGCCAGCAGATCCACGGGGGTTACTTCACCCCTCCACTTT	CASRSTGVTSPLHF
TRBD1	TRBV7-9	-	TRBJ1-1	TGTGCCAGCAGCTTAGAGGGCAGGGGGGTGGATGAAGCTTTCTTT	CASSLEGRGVDEAFF
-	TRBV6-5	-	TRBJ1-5	TGTGCCATATACGCTGATTTGTCCAATCAGCCCCAGCATTTT	CAIYADLSNQPQHF